A selection of T cell receptor beta chains follows, all from one sample in a study of identical twins. Each CDR3 protein gets one entry after TCRdb re-called the 5' RACE reads with MiXCR. The repertoire holds a few hundred thousand distinct CDR3 sequences, with nearly 9.5% as singletons. These data are also associated with another study on yellow fever vaccine responses in identical twins.

The sequenced sample consisted of CD8+ T cells sorted from blood. The receptors were sampled from a woman aged 18-29 years in good health. CDR3s include the opening cysteine and the closing phenylalanine or tryptophan. Fields, in order: D gene, J gene, V gene, clone size, CDR3 DNA, CDR3 protein. The D gene is left open where the match is weak. Clone sizes are given selectively: once, few, many, or a class where the clone is expanded.

d_call: NA
j_call: TRBJ2-5
v_call: TRBV12-3/TRBV12-4
clone_size: few
cdr3_nt: TGTGCCAGCAGGACCGGGGGTAGGCCAGAGACCCAGTACTTC
cdr3_aa: CASRTGGRPETQYF

d_call: TRBD1
j_call: TRBJ1-1
v_call: TRBV29-1
clone_size: NA
cdr3_nt: TGCAGCGTTGAAGGAAAGACAGGGGGCGATCCTGAAGCTTTCTTT
cdr3_aa: CSVEGKTGGDPEAFF

d_call: TRBD2
j_call: TRBJ2-7
v_call: TRBV6-2/TRBV6-3
clone_size: many
cdr3_nt: TGTGCCAGCAGTTACTCGTCATCTAGCGGGATAACCTACGAGCAGTACTTC
cdr3_aa: CASSYSSSSGITYEQYF

d_call: NA
j_call: TRBJ2-2
v_call: TRBV11-2
clone_size: NA
cdr3_nt: TGTGCCAGCAGCTTAGGTCCGGGTGGCAGCACCGGGGAGCTGTTTTTT
cdr3_aa: CASSLGPGGSTGELFF

d_call: NA
j_call: TRBJ2-1
v_call: TRBV3-1
clone_size: few
cdr3_nt: TGTGCCAGCAGCCAATGGGACTGGCAGAATGAGCAGTTCTTC
cdr3_aa: CASSQWDWQNEQFF

d_call: NA
j_call: TRBJ1-2
v_call: TRBV12-3/TRBV12-4
clone_size: many
cdr3_nt: TGTGCCAGCCAAGGGACGGCTAACTATGGCTACACCTTC
cdr3_aa: CASQGTANYGYTF

d_call: TRBD1
j_call: TRBJ1-1
v_call: TRBV29-1
clone_size: many
cdr3_nt: TGCAGCGTTCCCACCGGGACAGGGCCTTCGAACACTGAAGCTTTCTTT
cdr3_aa: CSVPTGTGPSNTEAFF

d_call: NA
j_call: TRBJ2-3
v_call: TRBV27
clone_size: NA
cdr3_nt: TGTGCCAGCAGCCGCCCCCCTGGAGGGACCCTTGATACGCAGTATTTT
cdr3_aa: CASSRPPGGTLDTQYF

d_call: TRBD2
j_call: TRBJ2-3
v_call: TRBV29-1
clone_size: many
cdr3_nt: TGCAGCGCCCTTTCGGGACTAACAGATACGCAGTATTTT
cdr3_aa: CSALSGLTDTQYF

d_call: NA
j_call: TRBJ1-5
v_call: TRBV20-1
clone_size: few
cdr3_nt: TGCAGTGCTAGAGATTCACGCAGCCATAATCAGCCCCAGCATTTT
cdr3_aa: CSARDSRSHNQPQHF

d_call: NA
j_call: TRBJ2-3
v_call: TRBV5-1
clone_size: many
cdr3_nt: TGCGCCAGCGAAACGAACTCAGGGGTTGGCACAGATACGCAGTATTTT
cdr3_aa: CASETNSGVGTDTQYF

d_call: TRBD2
j_call: TRBJ2-3
v_call: TRBV4-3
clone_size: NA
cdr3_nt: TGCGCCAGCAGCCCGTCCTCCATTAGCGGGGGTAGCACAGATACGCAGTATTTT
cdr3_aa: CASSPSSISGGSTDTQYF

d_call: TRBD1
j_call: TRBJ2-7
v_call: TRBV9
clone_size: few
cdr3_nt: TGTGCCAGCAGCGCGAATCCGGGACAGGCGTGGGCCGAGCAGTACTTC
cdr3_aa: CASSANPGQAWAEQYF

d_call: TRBD1
j_call: TRBJ1-4
v_call: TRBV29-1
clone_size: many
cdr3_nt: TGCAGCGTTGATGGGGACAGTGAAAAACTGTTTTTT
cdr3_aa: CSVDGDSEKLFF

d_call: NA
j_call: TRBJ1-2
v_call: TRBV24-1
clone_size: few
cdr3_nt: TGTGCCACCAGTGGCCTTGAAGGGGTCGGATATGGCTACACCTTC
cdr3_aa: CATSGLEGVGYGYTF

d_call: NA
j_call: TRBJ2-3
v_call: TRBV2
clone_size: few
cdr3_nt: TGTGCCAGCAGTGAACTCAGCTCTAGCACAGATACGCAGTATTTT
cdr3_aa: CASSELSSSTDTQYF

d_call: NA
j_call: TRBJ2-4
v_call: TRBV20-1
clone_size: NA
cdr3_nt: TGCAGTGCTAGAGATCTGGGGTCAGGGAACGTTATCCTAGCCAAAAACATTCAGTACTTC
cdr3_aa: CSARDLGSGNVILAKNIQYF

d_call: TRBD2
j_call: TRBJ2-1
v_call: TRBV11-2
clone_size: NA
cdr3_nt: TGTGCCAGCAGCTTAGCTCCGGGGGGGCCAGTTAATGAGCAGTTCTTC
cdr3_aa: CASSLAPGGPVNEQFF

d_call: NA
j_call: TRBJ1-2
v_call: TRBV19
clone_size: many
cdr3_nt: TGTGCCAGTAGCGGCGTCTATGGCTACACCTTC
cdr3_aa: CASSGVYGYTF

d_call: NA
j_call: TRBJ2-7
v_call: TRBV4-2
clone_size: NA
cdr3_nt: TGTGCCAGCAGCCAAAGTCATGGGGACTCCGCCTACGAGCAGTACTTC
cdr3_aa: CASSQSHGDSAYEQYF

d_call: NA
j_call: TRBJ2-7
v_call: TRBV10-3
clone_size: many
cdr3_nt: TGTGCCATCAGTGAGGGTCGGGAAGGCTACGAGCAGTACTTC
cdr3_aa: CAISEGREGYEQYF

d_call: TRBD2
j_call: TRBJ2-5
v_call: TRBV6-1
clone_size: many
cdr3_nt: TGTGCCAGCAGCCCCAGGACGGGACTAGCGGGAGGTATTTGGAAGACCCAGTACTTC
cdr3_aa: CASSPRTGLAGGIWKTQYF

d_call: NA
j_call: TRBJ2-7
v_call: TRBV10-3
clone_size: NA
cdr3_nt: TGTGCCATCAGTGAGTCGGGATCCAACGAGCAGTACTTC
cdr3_aa: CAISESGSNEQYF

d_call: NA
j_call: TRBJ2-2
v_call: TRBV7-6
clone_size: NA
cdr3_nt: TGTGCCAGCAGCCACGGTGCGGGCACCGGGGAGCTGTTTTTT
cdr3_aa: CASSHGAGTGELFF

d_call: NA
j_call: TRBJ2-3
v_call: TRBV29-1
clone_size: many
cdr3_nt: TGCAGCGTTGAAGAGGGGGGAGATACGCAGTATTTT
cdr3_aa: CSVEEGGDTQYF

d_call: NA
j_call: TRBJ2-5
v_call: TRBV20-1
clone_size: NA
cdr3_nt: TGCAGTGCTAGAGAAGGGGGGAGAGTGACCCAGTACTTC
cdr3_aa: CSAREGGRVTQYF

d_call: NA
j_call: TRBJ2-1
v_call: TRBV6-6
clone_size: NA
cdr3_nt: TGTGCCAGCAGTTATGATGACAATGAGCAGTTCTTC
cdr3_aa: CASSYDDNEQFF

d_call: TRBD1
j_call: TRBJ1-1
v_call: TRBV15
clone_size: few
cdr3_nt: TGTGCCACCAGCGACGTACTCGGGACAGGCCCTGAAGCTTTCTTT
cdr3_aa: CATSDVLGTGPEAFF

d_call: NA
j_call: TRBJ2-1
v_call: TRBV7-2
clone_size: few
cdr3_nt: TGTGCCAGCGAACCCATAGCTCAGGTTAGCTTTGAGCAGTTCTTC
cdr3_aa: CASEPIAQVSFEQFF

d_call: TRBD2
j_call: TRBJ2-7
v_call: TRBV29-1
clone_size: few
cdr3_nt: TGCAGCGCTGGGACTAGCGGGGTCCTAGACGAGCAGTACTTC
cdr3_aa: CSAGTSGVLDEQYF

d_call: NA
j_call: TRBJ2-3
v_call: TRBV5-1
clone_size: many
cdr3_nt: TGCGCCAGCAGCCTGGAGGGGGTCGAGTCACAAGATACGCAGTATTTT
cdr3_aa: CASSLEGVESQDTQYF

d_call: NA
j_call: TRBJ2-7
v_call: TRBV10-3
clone_size: few
cdr3_nt: TGTGCCATCAGTGACTTAAGTACGGGATGGGCCTACGAGCAGTACTTC
cdr3_aa: CAISDLSTGWAYEQYF

d_call: TRBD1
j_call: TRBJ2-3
v_call: TRBV4-3
clone_size: NA
cdr3_nt: TGCGCCAGCAGCCAAGAATACGGGACAGGGTTACGCACAGATACGCAGTATTTT
cdr3_aa: CASSQEYGTGLRTDTQYF

d_call: NA
j_call: TRBJ2-4
v_call: TRBV20-1
clone_size: NA
cdr3_nt: TGCAGTGCTAGTCAGCCAAAACTAGCCAAAAACATTCAGTACTTC
cdr3_aa: CSASQPKLAKNIQYF

d_call: NA
j_call: TRBJ2-3
v_call: TRBV29-1
clone_size: NA
cdr3_nt: TGCAGCGTATCGGGCTTTACGCAGTATTTT
cdr3_aa: CSVSGFTQYF

d_call: NA
j_call: TRBJ1-2
v_call: TRBV24-1
clone_size: many
cdr3_nt: TGTGCCACCAGTGAGGGGGATGGCTACACCTTC
cdr3_aa: CATSEGDGYTF

d_call: NA
j_call: TRBJ2-3
v_call: TRBV29-1
clone_size: many
cdr3_nt: TGCAGCGCTGGGATGGGGGAGAGCACAGATACGCAGTATTTT
cdr3_aa: CSAGMGESTDTQYF